The clone carrying this TCR beta chain showed up many times. Its antigen is undetermined. These data are taken from a study of T cells after posttransplantation cyclophosphamide. Findings and limits, study-wide: Later blood repertoires were often dominated by clones from the donor CD8+ memory compartment. TRB clonality was highly associated with recipient CMV seropositivity and reactivation. Blood and skin or GI T cell repertoires showed limited TRB overlap.

The related graft donor's blood sample was taken on the day of bone marrow donation. V lost 4 bases, J lost 3 bases, and 13 bases lay in between. The germline V gene has CDR1 SNHLY and CDR2 FYNNEI. The CDR3 extends over 15 amino acids. Clones were read by immunoSEQ multiplex PCR, and TCRdb kept only the in-frame ones, dropping some. The sample includes 20,000 to 30,000 clones, none of them occurring once. The sequenced sample consisted of PBMCs. The TCR sequence derives from a woman aged 50 to 65 in good health, CMV-negative, and a related stem cell transplant donor. The V and J genes are TRBV2 and TRBJ2-1; D is possibly TRBD1 (5 bases). CDR3 region: CASSAHTGVYNEQFF. CDR3 nucleotides: TGTGCCAGCAGTGCCCACACAGGAGTCTACAATGAGCAGTTCTTC.